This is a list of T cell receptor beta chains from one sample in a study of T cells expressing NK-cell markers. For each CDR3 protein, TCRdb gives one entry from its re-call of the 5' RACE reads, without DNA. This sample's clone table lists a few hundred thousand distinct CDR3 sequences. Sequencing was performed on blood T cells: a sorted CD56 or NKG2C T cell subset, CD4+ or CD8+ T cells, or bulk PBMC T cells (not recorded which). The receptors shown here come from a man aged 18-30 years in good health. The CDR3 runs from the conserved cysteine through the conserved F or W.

CASSWERTGVSEQYF | TRBJ2-7 | TRBV5-4
CASSVGQGEDTIYF | TRBJ1-3 | TRBV12-3/TRBV12-4
CSALNSGSGHEQFF | TRBJ2-1 | TRBV20-1
CSARVPSVKVGYEQYF | TRBJ2-7 | TRBV20-1
CASSRQDQQYF | TRBJ2-7 | TRBV6-6
CATSRDPSGFYEQYF | TRBJ2-7 | TRBV15
CSARTPSGQETQYF | TRBJ2-5 | TRBV20-1
CASSDKRRGDNEQFF | TRBJ2-1 | TRBV2
CASRRTSGYNEQFF | TRBJ2-1 | TRBV6-1
CASSLVPSGRINNEQFF | TRBJ2-1 | TRBV7-9
CSARKDYQPQHF | TRBJ1-5 | TRBV20-1
CSVTTDRGRGPQHF | TRBJ1-5 | TRBV29-1
CSAKGGSGYNEQFF | TRBJ2-1 | TRBV20-1
CASSLLGYEQYF | TRBJ2-7 | TRBV12-3/TRBV12-4
CASSQDFTSVFYNEQFF | TRBJ2-1 | TRBV4-2
CSVSGRVGYEQYF | TRBJ2-7 | TRBV29-1
CSVRTALSGTQYF | TRBJ2-5 | TRBV29-1
CSARVEQGGLSSYEQYF | TRBJ2-7 | TRBV20-1
CASSIGKGRGNQPQHF | TRBJ1-5 | TRBV19
CASGVPGTDTQYF | TRBJ2-3 | TRBV6-1
CASSLRMSGAYNEQFF | TRBJ2-1 | TRBV7-2
CAWSTGRLDYGYTF | TRBJ1-2 | TRBV30
CRVDRRDTEAFF | TRBJ1-1 | TRBV20-1
CASSYRGGYTF | TRBJ1-2 | TRBV12-3/TRBV12-4
CASSWTSGRISYEQYF | TRBJ2-7 | TRBV12-3/TRBV12-4
CASSLAQGALETQYF | TRBJ2-5 | TRBV5-6
CASSILAGYEQYF | TRBJ2-7 | TRBV19
CASKPGFTDTQYF | TRBJ2-3 | TRBV12-3/TRBV12-4
CASSFGTSGYGANVLTF | TRBJ2-6 | TRBV5-6
CASSLDGLGTDTQYF | TRBJ2-3 | TRBV5-6
CASSQDIGRVNTGELFF | TRBJ2-2 | TRBV4-1
CASSLEGALYGYTF | TRBJ1-2 | TRBV5-1
CASRKRESIYEQFF | TRBJ2-1 | TRBV28
CSARDPSGSGARGDTQYF | TRBJ2-3 | TRBV20-1
CASSYAVAGRYNEQFF | TRBJ2-1 | TRBV6-2/TRBV6-3
CSAEGQGGGNEQFF | TRBJ2-1 | TRBV29-1
CSAEMTGNTEAFF | TRBJ1-1 | TRBV29-1
CRVPGTGGRTEAFF | TRBJ1-1 | TRBV20-1
CASSFGQWNEQFF | TRBJ2-1 | TRBV12-3/TRBV12-4
CASSQGVLKTQYF | TRBJ2-5 | TRBV7-7